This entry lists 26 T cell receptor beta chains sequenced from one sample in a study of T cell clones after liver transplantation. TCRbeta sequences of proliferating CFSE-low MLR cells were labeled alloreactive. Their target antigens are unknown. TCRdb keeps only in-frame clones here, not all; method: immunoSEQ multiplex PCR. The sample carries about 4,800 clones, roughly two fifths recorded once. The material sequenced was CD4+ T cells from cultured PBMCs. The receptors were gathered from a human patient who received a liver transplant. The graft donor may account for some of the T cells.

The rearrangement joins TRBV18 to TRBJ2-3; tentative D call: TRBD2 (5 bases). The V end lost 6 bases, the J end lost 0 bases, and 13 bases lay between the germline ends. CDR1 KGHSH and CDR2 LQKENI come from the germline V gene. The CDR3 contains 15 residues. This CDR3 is CASSQNTGSTDTQYF. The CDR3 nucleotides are TGTGCCAGCTCCCAAAATACGGGGAGCACAGATACGCAGTATTTT. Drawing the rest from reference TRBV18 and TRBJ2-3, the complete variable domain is NAGVMQNPRHLVRRRGQEARLRCSPMKGHSHVYWYRQLPEEGLKFMVYLQKENIIDESGMPKERFSAEFPKEGPSILRIQQVVRGDSAAYFCASSQNTGSTDTQYFGPGTRLTVL.

The CDR3 sequence is CASRIEDRAQTTNEKLFF. The CDR3 DNA reads as TGTGCCAGCAGAATAGAAGACAGGGCACAAACAACTAATGAAAAACTGTTTTTT. The rearrangement joins TRBV6-4 to TRBJ1-4; 7 bases agree with TRBD1. The germline V gene has CDR1 MRHNA and CDR2 SNTAGT. The CDR3 loop spans 18 amino acids. V lost 6 bases to trimming and J lost 0 bases; unmatched junction nucleotides: 13.

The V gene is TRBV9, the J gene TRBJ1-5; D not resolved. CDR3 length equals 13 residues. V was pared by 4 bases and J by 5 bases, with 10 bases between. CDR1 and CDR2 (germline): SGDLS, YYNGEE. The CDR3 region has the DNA TGTGCCAGCAGCCCAACGATCGATCAGCCCCAGCATTTT. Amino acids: CASSPTIDQPQHF.

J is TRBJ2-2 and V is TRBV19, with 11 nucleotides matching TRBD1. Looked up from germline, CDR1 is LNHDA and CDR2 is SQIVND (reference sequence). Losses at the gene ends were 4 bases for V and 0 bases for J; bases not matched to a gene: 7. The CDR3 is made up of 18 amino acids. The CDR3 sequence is CASSTDRGPSPNTGELFF. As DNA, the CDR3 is TGTGCCAGTAGTACGGACAGGGGGCCCAGCCCGAACACCGGGGAGCTGTTTTTT.

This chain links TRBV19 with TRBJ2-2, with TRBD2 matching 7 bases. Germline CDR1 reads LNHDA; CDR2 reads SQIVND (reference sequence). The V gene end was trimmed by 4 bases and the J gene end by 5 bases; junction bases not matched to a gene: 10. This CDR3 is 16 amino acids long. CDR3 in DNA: TGTGCCAGTAGTAGCCGAACTAGCGTCCTGACCGGGGAGCTGTTTTTT. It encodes CASSSRTSVLTGELFF.

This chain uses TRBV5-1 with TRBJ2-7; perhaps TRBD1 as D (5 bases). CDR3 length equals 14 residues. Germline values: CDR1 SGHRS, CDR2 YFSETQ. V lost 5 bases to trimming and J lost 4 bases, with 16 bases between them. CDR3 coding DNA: TGCGCCAGCAGGGGGCTAGTCAGTGGGTACGAGCAGTACTTC. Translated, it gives CASRGLVSGYEQYF.

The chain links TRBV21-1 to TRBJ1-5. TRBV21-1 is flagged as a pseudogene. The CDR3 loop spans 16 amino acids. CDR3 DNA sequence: TGTGCCAGCAGCAAAAGGAGTGGGCGCGGGGGTCAGCCCCAGCATTTT. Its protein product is CASSKRSGRGGQPQHF.

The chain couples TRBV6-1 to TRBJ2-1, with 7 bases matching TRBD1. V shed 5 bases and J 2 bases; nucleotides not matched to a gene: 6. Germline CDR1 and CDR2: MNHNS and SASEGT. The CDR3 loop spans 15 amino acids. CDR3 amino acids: CASSLDRSPYNEQFF. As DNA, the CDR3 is TGTGCCAGCAGTCTGGACAGGAGCCCCTACAATGAGCAGTTCTTC.

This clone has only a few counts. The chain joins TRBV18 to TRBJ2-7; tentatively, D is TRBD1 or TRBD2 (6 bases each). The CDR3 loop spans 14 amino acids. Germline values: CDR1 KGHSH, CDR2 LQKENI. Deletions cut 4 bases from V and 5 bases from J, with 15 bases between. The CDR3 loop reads CASSLQGGFHEQYF. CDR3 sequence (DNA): TGTGCCAGCTCACTACAAGGGGGGTTTCACGAGCAGTACTTC.

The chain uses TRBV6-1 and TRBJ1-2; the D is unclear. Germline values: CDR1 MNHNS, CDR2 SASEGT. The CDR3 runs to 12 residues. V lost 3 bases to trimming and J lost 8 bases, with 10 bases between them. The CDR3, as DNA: TGTGCCAGCAGTGATAACGAATTAGGCTACACCTTC. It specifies CASSDNELGYTF.

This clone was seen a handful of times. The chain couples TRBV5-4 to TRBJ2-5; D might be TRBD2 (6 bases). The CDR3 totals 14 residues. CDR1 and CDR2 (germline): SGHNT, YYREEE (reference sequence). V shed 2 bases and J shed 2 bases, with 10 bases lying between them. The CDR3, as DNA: TGTGCCAGCAGCTTACGTAGCGGACAAGAGACCCAGTACTTC. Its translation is CASSLRSGQETQYF.

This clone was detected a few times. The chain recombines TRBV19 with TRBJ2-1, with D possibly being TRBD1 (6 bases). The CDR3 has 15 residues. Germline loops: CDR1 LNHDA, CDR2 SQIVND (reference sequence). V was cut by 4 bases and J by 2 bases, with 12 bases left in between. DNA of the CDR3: TGTGCCAGTAGTACCCAGACAGGACCCTACAATGAGCAGTTCTTC. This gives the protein CASSTQTGPYNEQFF.

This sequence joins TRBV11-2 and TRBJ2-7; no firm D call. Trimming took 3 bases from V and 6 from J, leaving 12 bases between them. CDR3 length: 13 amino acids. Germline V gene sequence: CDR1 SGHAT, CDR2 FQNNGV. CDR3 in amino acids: CASSFFLVGEQYF. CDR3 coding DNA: TGTGCCAGCAGCTTTTTTTTAGTAGGCGAGCAGTACTTC.

The CDR3 nucleotides read TGTGCCAGCAGTACCTGGACCCGGGACTACGAGCAGTACTTC. Translating it yields CASSTWTRDYEQYF. The rearrangement joins TRBV6-6 to TRBJ2-7, with D maybe TRBD2 (5 bases). The CDR3 sequence is 14 residues long. Germline loops: CDR1 MNHNY, CDR2 SVGAGI (reference sequence). The V and J ends lost 5 bases and 3 bases respectively, with 14 bases between them.

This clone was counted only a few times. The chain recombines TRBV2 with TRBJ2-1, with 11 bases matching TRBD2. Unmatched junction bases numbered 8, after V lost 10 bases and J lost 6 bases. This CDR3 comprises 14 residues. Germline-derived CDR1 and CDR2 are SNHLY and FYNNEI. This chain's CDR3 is CATVSGRALNEQFF. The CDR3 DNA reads TGTGCCACCGTTAGCGGGAGGGCCCTCAATGAGCAGTTCTTC.

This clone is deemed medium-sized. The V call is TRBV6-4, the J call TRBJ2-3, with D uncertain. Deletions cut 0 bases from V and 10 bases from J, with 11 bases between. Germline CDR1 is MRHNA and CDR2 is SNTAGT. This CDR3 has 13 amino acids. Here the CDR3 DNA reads TGTGCCAGCAGTGACTCAGAAGACCAGGCGCAGTATTTT. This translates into CASSDSEDQAQYF.

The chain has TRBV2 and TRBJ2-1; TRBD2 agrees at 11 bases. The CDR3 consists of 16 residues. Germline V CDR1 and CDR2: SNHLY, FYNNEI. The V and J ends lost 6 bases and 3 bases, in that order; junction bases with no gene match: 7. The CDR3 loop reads CASRLLTSGSYNEQFF. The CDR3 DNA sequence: TGTGCCAGCAGGCTATTAACTAGCGGGAGCTACAATGAGCAGTTCTTC.

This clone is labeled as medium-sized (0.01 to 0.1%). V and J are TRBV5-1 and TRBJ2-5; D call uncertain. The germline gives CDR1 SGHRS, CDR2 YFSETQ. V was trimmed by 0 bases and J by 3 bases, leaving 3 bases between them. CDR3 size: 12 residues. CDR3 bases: TGCGCCAGCAGCTTGGACGAAGAGACCCAGTACTTC. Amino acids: CASSLDEETQYF.

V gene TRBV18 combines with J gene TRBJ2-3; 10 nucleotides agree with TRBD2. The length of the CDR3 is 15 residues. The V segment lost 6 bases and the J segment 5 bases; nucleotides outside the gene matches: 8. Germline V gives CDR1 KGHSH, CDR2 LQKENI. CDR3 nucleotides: TGTGCCAGCTCGGTATCTAGCGGGAGTCAAGATACGCAGTATTTT. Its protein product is CASSVSSGSQDTQYF.

The CDR3 bases are TGTGCCAGCAGTTCCTGGGGACAGGGGTCGGAAGAAAAACTGTTTTTT. It yields the protein CASSSWGQGSEEKLFF. J is TRBJ1-4 and V is TRBV28; 10 positions match TRBD1. This CDR3 comprises 16 residues. CDR1 is MDHEN and CDR2 is SYDVKM in the germline V gene. V lost 4 bases to trimming and J lost 8 bases; unmatched junction nucleotides: 10.

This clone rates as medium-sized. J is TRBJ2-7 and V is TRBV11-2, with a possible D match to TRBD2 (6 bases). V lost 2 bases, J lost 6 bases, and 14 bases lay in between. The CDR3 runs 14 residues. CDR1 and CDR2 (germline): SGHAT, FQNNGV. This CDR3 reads CASSLSPSAVEQYF. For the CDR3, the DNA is TGTGCCAGCAGCTTAAGTCCTAGCGCGGTCGAGCAGTACTTC.

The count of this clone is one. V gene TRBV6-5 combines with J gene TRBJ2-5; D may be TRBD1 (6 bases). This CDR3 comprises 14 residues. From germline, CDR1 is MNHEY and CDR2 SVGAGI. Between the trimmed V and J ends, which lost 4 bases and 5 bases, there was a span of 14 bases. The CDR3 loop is CASSSPDRRETQYF. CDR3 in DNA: TGTGCCAGCAGTTCTCCCGACAGGCGGGAGACCCAGTACTTC.

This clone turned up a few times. Written as DNA, the CDR3 is TGTGCCAGCCGAAGTGGGGGCGATCAGTTTGAAGCTTTCTTT. This translates into CASRSGGDQFEAFF. V usage is TRBV5-4 and J usage is TRBJ1-1; D might be TRBD1 (6 bases). This CDR3 spans 14 amino acids. V dropped 7 bases and J dropped 7 bases, with 20 bases sitting between them. Germline CDR1 and CDR2: SGHNT and YYREEE (reference sequence).

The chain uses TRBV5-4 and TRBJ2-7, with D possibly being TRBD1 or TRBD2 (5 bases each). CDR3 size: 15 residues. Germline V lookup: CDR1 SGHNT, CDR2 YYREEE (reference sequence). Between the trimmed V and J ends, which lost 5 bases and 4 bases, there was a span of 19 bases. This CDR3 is CASSRGDRDQYEQYF. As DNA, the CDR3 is TGTGCCAGCAGTCGTGGGGACCGAGACCAGTACGAGCAGTACTTC.

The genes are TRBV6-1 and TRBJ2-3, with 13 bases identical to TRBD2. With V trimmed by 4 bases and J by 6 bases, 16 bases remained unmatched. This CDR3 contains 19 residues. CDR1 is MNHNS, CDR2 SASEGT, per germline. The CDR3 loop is CASSGTSGSLVFNIDTQYF. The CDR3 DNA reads TGTGCCAGCAGTGGGACTAGCGGGAGCTTGGTATTCAATATCGATACGCAGTATTTT.

The CDR3 DNA reads TGCAGCGTGCTTCCCGGGACGGCGAACACTGAAGCTTTCTTT. It translates to CSVLPGTANTEAFF. This rearrangement joins TRBV29-1 to TRBJ1-1; maybe TRBD1 (5 bases). The CDR3 sequence is 14 residues long. V lost 6 bases to trimming and J lost 1 base, with 15 bases between them. Per germline, CDR1 SQVTM and CDR2 ANQGSEA.